Shown below are 19 T cell receptor beta chains from a single sample sequenced in a study of graft-versus-host responses after intestinal transplantation. Investigators treated the graft tissue so that it released intraepithelial and lamina propria lymphocytes. The assay was immunoSEQ multiplex PCR, and TCRdb's table has in-frame clones only and misses some. The data show 15,000 to 18,000 clones, 74% seen once. The sequenced sample was ileum tissue, obtained 14 days after transplant. The source of these receptors is a human patient who received an intestinal transplant, so some T cells may come from the graft donor.

This rearrangement joins TRBV6-5 to TRBJ2-3; 8 bases are shared with TRBD2. The CDR3 loop spans 16 amino acids. Germline values: CDR1 MNHEY, CDR2 SVGAGI. Trimming took 0 bases from V and 3 from J; bases not matched to a gene: 5. This chain's CDR3 is CASSYSAGGATDTQYF. Written as DNA, the CDR3 is TGTGCCAGCAGTTACTCGGCGGGAGGAGCGACAGATACGCAGTATTTT.

The V call is TRBV6-5, the J call TRBJ2-1; D not resolved. The CDR3 has 13 amino acids. V gave up 3 bases and J gave up 5 bases, with 8 bases separating them. Germline V lookup: CDR1 MNHEY, CDR2 SVGAGI. In DNA, the CDR3 is TGTGCCAGCAGTTATAGCTCGGACAATGAGCAGTTCTTC. Amino acid sequence: CASSYSSDNEQFF.

V is TRBV19 and J is TRBJ2-1; D is possibly TRBD2 (7 bases). Germline V CDR1 and CDR2: LNHDA, SQIVND (reference sequence). Trimming stripped 6 bases from V and 5 bases from J, with 14 bases between. The CDR3 is 14 amino acids. The CDR3, as DNA: TGTGCCAGTAGAGTAGGGAGGGGGGACAATGAGCAGTTCTTC. It encodes CASRVGRGDNEQFF.

The chain recombines TRBV19 with TRBJ2-2; 9 bases are shared with TRBD2. Germline V gene data show CDR1 as LNHDA and CDR2 as SQIVND (reference sequence). This CDR3 spans 15 amino acids. Losses at the gene ends were 3 bases for V and 7 bases for J; bases not matched to a gene: 6. The CDR3 region is CASSMIAGVIGELFF. CDR3 bases: TGTGCCAGTAGTATGATAGCGGGAGTTATCGGGGAGCTGTTTTTT.

The gene calls are TRBV11-3 and TRBJ2-1, with D perhaps matching TRBD1 (6 bases). This CDR3 has 15 residues. In germline, CDR1 is SGHNT, CDR2 YENEEA. V lost 5 bases and J 5 bases, leaving 16 bases between the germline ends. CDR3 region: CASSPNWGRNNEQFF. The CDR3 DNA reads TGTGCCAGCAGCCCAAACTGGGGGCGAAACAATGAGCAGTTCTTC.

J is TRBJ1-4 and V is TRBV5-5; D possibly corresponds to TRBD1 (5 bases). Germline V CDR1 and CDR2: SGHKS, YYEKEE (reference sequence). CDR3 length equals 14 residues. V dropped 3 bases and J dropped 7 bases, with 13 bases sitting between them. The CDR3 nucleotides are TGTGCCAGCAGCTGGAGGGGTTTCCGTGAAAAACTGTTTTTT. This codes for CASSWRGFREKLFF.

The chain has TRBV5-1 and TRBJ1-2, with D hard to call. The CDR3 has 15 amino acids. The V end was cut by 1 base, the J end by 8 bases, with 18 bases between. The germline V gene has CDR1 SGHRS and CDR2 YFSETQ. The CDR3 DNA follows: TGCGCCAGCAGCTTGTACCCGGACGGCGTCCTAGGCTACACCTTC. It is translated as CASSLYPDGVLGYTF.

This chain links TRBV5-1 with TRBJ1-1, with 8 positions matching TRBD1. The germline V gene encodes CDR1 SGHRS and CDR2 YFSETQ. The CDR3 is made up of 14 amino acids. V trimming: 3 bases; J trimming: 1 base; junction bases outside the gene matches: 2. The CDR3 spells CASSWDRRNTEAFF. The CDR3 DNA is TGCGCCAGCAGCTGGGACAGGAGGAACACTGAAGCTTTCTTT. Supplemented by reference TRBV5-1 and TRBJ1-1, the full variable domain reads KAGVTQTPRYLIKTRGQQVTLSCSPISGHRSVSWYQQTPGQGLQFLFEYFSETQRNKGNFPGRFSGRQFSNSRSEMNVSTLELGDSALYLCASSWDRRNTEAFFGQGTRLTVV.

This clone was picked up a small number of times. This sequence joins TRBV19 and TRBJ2-7; 7 bases map to TRBD2. Per the germline V gene, CDR1 is LNHDA and CDR2 is SQIVND (reference sequence). Trimming cost V 5 bases and J 4 bases; bases outside gene matches: 5. There are 13 residues in the CDR3. The CDR3 DNA sequence: TGTGCCAGTAGTCTTCCTAGCGGATACGAGCAGTACTTC. Its translation: CASSLPSGYEQYF.

This clone was detected a few times. V and J are TRBV7-9 and TRBJ1-2; D is undetermined. Per the germline V gene, CDR1 is SEHNR and CDR2 is FQNEAQ (reference sequence). Trimming cost V 3 bases and J 4 bases, with 15 bases left between them. The CDR3 runs 15 residues. This CDR3 reads CASSFGKGGSYGYTF. Written as DNA, the CDR3 is TGTGCCAGCAGCTTTGGGAAGGGCGGGAGCTATGGCTACACCTTC.

Comment on this clone: Other nucleotide sequences in the sample specify the same CDR3. J is TRBJ2-2 and V is TRBV12-5, with D possibly TRBD1 on 6 matching bases. Germline CDR1 reads LGHNT; CDR2 reads FRNRAP. V lost 3 bases, J lost 1 base, and 6 bases lay in between. This CDR3 has 14 residues. The CDR3 sequence: CASGLGGNTGELFF. The CDR3 region has the DNA TGTGCTAGTGGTTTAGGGGGGAACACCGGGGAGCTGTTTTTT. Drawing the rest from reference TRBV12-5 and TRBJ2-2, the complete variable domain is DARVTQTPRHKVTEMGQEVTMRCQPILGHNTVFWYRQTMMQGLELLAYFRNRAPLDDSGMPKDRFSAEMPDATLATLKIQPSEPRDSAVYFCASGLGGNTGELFFGEGSRLTVL.

J is TRBJ2-7 and V is TRBV29-1; possible D gene TRBD2, 5 bases. Germline assignment: CDR1 SQVTM and CDR2 ANQGSEA. V lost 3 bases to trimming and J lost 2 bases, with 8 bases between them. The CDR3 runs 12 residues. CDR3: CSVESGTYEQYF. Here the CDR3 DNA reads TGCAGCGTTGAGTCCGGGACCTACGAGCAGTACTTC.

V usage is TRBV29-1 and J usage is TRBJ1-5; no firm D call. The CDR3 consists of 13 residues. CDR1 is SQVTM, CDR2 ANQGSEA, per germline. Trimming removed 4 bases at V and 4 bases at J, with 11 bases between. The CDR3 nucleotides read TGCAGCGTTGCACACTGGCCGAATCAGCCCCAGCATTTT. Amino acids: CSVAHWPNQPQHF.

Here the CDR3 DNA reads TGTGCCATCAGTGAGAGGACAGGGGGCACTGAAGCTTTCTTT. It yields the protein CAISERTGGTEAFF. The chain links TRBV10-3 to TRBJ1-1; 10 positions agree with TRBD1. J gave up 4 bases and V 2 bases, and 1 base lay outside the gene matches. CDR3 length equals 14 residues. Germline V gives CDR1 ENHRY, CDR2 SYGVKD.

The chain employs TRBV5-6 and TRBJ2-7; D not resolved. This CDR3 has 14 amino acids. Germline V CDR1 and CDR2: SGHDT, YYEEEE. V was trimmed by 4 bases and J by 0 bases, leaving 11 bases between them. The DNA of the CDR3 is TGTGCCAGCAGCCTCCTTGTCTTCTCCTACGAGCAGTACTTC. It codes for CASSLLVFSYEQYF.

The chain has TRBV27 and TRBJ2-2; weak D call: TRBD1 (7 bases). CDR1 and CDR2 (germline): MNHEY, SMNVEV (reference sequence). CDR3 size: 16 residues. The V end lost 3 bases, the J end lost 3 bases, and 14 bases lay between the germline ends. This CDR3 is CASSFFGRGDTGELFF. CDR3 bases: TGTGCCAGCAGTTTTTTTGGCAGGGGGGACACCGGGGAGCTGTTTTTT.

This clone was recorded only once. The gene calls are TRBV28 and TRBJ1-5; D is ambiguous. The CDR3 extends over 14 amino acids. Germline loops: CDR1 MDHEN, CDR2 SYDVKM. The V and J ends lost 2 bases and 0 bases respectively, with 5 bases between them. The CDR3 DNA sequence: TGTGCCAGCAGTTTAAGCGGTAGCAATCAGCCCCAGCATTTT. As protein: CASSLSGSNQPQHF.

Here the CDR3 reads CASSDRGLSPLHF. Written as DNA, the CDR3 is TGTGCCAGCAGTGACAGGGGGCTTTCACCCCTCCACTTT. The rearrangement links TRBV6-5 to TRBJ1-6, with 10 bases fitting TRBD1. Unmatched junction bases numbered 1, after V lost 5 bases and J lost 9 bases. Germline CDR1 is MNHEY and CDR2 is SVGAGI. The CDR3 has 13 amino acids.

V and J are TRBV18 and TRBJ2-7; the match to TRBD2 covers 7 bases. Germline CDR1 KGHSH, CDR2 LQKENI. The CDR3 sequence is 13 residues long. J gave up 3 bases and V 1 base, and 0 bases lay outside the gene matches. In DNA, the CDR3 is TGTGCCAGCTCACCACGGACTAGCTACGAGCAGTACTTC. Translated: CASSPRTSYEQYF.